This T cell receptor (beta chain) was captured by sequencing in a study of blood T cell repertoires in COVID-19. The Seattle patients joined while their infection was active and were tracked longitudinally afterward. CDR3 length: 15 amino acids. Germline V gives CDR1 MNHEY, CDR2 SMNVEV (reference sequence). With 3 bases removed from V and 4 bases from J, the gap between germline ends came to 15 bases. Methods used by the authors: Nucleated cell counts were estimated from reference gene primer amplification. Clones were read by immunoSEQ multiplex PCR, and TCRdb kept only the in-frame ones, dropping some. V and J calls and clone size come straight from that table; D and trimming were deduced from the DNA. The table lists 250,000 to 300,000 clones, 80% to 95% of them singletons, with approximately 2.1% in the top ten.

J is TRBJ1-2 and V is TRBV27, with D possibly TRBD1 on 6 matching bases. The sample consisted of peripheral blood. The sequence was obtained from a woman in her 30s with COVID-19, enrolled during active disease. CDR3 loop: CASSFAGDSSYGYTF. CDR3 DNA: TGTGCCAGCAGTTTTGCAGGGGATTCGTCCTATGGCTACACCTTC.